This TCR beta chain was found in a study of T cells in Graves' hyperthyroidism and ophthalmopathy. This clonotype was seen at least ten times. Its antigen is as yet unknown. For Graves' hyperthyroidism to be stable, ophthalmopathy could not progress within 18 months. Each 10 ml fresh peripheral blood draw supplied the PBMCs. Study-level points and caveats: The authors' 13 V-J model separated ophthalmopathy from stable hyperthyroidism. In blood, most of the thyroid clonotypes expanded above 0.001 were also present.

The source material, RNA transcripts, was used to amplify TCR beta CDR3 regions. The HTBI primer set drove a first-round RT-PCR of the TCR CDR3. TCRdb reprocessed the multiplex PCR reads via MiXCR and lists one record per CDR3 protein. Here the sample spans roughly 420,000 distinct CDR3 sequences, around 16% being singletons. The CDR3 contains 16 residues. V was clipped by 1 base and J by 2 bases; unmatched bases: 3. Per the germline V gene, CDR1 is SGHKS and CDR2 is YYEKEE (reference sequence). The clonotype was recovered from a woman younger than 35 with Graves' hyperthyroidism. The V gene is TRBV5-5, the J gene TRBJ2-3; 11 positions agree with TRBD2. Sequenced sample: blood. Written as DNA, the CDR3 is TGTGCCAGCAGCTTGCCGACTAGCGGGGACACAGATACGCAGTATTTT. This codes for CASSLPTSGDTDTQYF. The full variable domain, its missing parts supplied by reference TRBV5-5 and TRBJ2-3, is DAGVTQSPTHLIKTRGQQVTLRCSPISGHKSVSWYQQVLGQGPQFIFQYYEKEERGRGNFPDRFSARQFPNYSSELNVNALLLGDSALYLCASSLPTSGDTDTQYFGPGTRLTVL.